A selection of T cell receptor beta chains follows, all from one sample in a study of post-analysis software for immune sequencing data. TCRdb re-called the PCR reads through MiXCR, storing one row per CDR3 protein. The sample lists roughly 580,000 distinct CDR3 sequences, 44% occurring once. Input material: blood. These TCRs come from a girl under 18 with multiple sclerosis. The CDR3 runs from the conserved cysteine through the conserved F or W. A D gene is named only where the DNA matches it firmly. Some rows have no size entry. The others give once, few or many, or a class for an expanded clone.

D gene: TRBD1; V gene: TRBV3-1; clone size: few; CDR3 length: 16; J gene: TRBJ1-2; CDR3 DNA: TGTGCCAGCAGCCAAAGGGTGCGACAGGGGACGTATGGCTACACCTTC; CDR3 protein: CASSQRVRQGTYGYTF
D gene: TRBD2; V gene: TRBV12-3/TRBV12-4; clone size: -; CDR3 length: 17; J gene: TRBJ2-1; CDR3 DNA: TGTGCCAGCAGTCAGACTAGCGGGAGGGTCCCAGAGAATGAGCAGTTCTTC; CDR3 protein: CASSQTSGRVPENEQFF
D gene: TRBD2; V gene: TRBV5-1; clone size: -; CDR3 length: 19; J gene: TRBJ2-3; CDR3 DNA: TGCGCCAGCAGCTTGGGTTCGATGATGAGCGGGGGAAAAGCAGATACGCAGTATTTT; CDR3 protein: CASSLGSMMSGGKADTQYF
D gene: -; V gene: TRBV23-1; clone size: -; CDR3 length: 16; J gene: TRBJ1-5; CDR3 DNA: TGCGCCAGCAGTCAATCGAGGGGCTATAGCAATCAGCCCCAGCATTTT; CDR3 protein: CASSQSRGYSNQPQHF
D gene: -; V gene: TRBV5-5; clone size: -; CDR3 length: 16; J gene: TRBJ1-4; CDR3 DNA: TGTGCCAGCAGCCTGTTGGCGGTGGGTCGTAATGAAAAACTGTTTTTT; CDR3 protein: CASSLLAVGRNEKLFF
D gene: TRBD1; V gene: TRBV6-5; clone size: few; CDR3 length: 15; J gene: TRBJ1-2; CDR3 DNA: TGTGCCAGCAGTTACTCCGACAGGGGGTTCTATGGCTACACCTTC; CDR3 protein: CASSYSDRGFYGYTF
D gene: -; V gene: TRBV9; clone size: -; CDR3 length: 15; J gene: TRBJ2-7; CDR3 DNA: TGTGCCAGCAGCGTACGAGGGGGTTCCTACAATGAGCAGTACTTC; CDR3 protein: CASSVRGGSYNEQYF
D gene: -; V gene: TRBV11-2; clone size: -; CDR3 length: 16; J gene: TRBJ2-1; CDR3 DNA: TGTGCCAGCAGCGGATTGAGGTATTTCTCCTACAATGAGCAGTTCTTC; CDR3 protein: CASSGLRYFSYNEQFF
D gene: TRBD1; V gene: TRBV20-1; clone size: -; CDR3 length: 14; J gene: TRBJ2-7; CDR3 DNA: TGCAGTGCTAGAGATACAGGGGGCGCATACGAGCAGTACTTC; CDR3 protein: CSARDTGGAYEQYF
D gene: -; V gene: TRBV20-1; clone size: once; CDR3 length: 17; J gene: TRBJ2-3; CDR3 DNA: TGCAGTGCTAGAGAGGCCGGACAGGGAGGGGGCACAGATACGCAGTATTTT; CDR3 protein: CSAREAGQGGGTDTQYF
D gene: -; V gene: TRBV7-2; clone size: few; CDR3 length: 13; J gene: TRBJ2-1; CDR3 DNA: TGTGCCAGCAGCGCGCGGCCTTACAATGAGCAGTTCTTC; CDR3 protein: CASSARPYNEQFF
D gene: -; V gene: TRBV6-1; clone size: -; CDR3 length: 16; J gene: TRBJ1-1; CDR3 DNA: TGTGCCAGCAGTGAAGCCGGTTCCCTCGGTGGGACTGAAGCTTTCTTT; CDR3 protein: CASSEAGSLGGTEAFF
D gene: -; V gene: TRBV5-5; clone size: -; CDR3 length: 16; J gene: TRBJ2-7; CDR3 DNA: TGTGCCAGCAGTTCTAACTACAGGCTCCCCTCCTACGAGCAGTACTTC; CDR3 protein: CASSSNYRLPSYEQYF
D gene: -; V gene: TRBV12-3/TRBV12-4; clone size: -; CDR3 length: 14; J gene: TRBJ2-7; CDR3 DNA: TGTGCCAGCAGTTTGGCCGGAGGTATGTACGAGCAGTACTTC; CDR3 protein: CASSLAGGMYEQYF
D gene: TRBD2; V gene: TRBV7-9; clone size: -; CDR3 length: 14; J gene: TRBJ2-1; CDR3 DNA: TGTGCCAGCAGCACTAGCGGGAGAAGGAATGAGCAGTTCTTC; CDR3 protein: CASSTSGRRNEQFF
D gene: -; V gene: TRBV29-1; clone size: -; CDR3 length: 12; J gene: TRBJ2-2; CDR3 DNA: TGCAGCGTGGGGAACCCCACCGGGGAGCTGTTTTTT; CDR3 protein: CSVGNPTGELFF
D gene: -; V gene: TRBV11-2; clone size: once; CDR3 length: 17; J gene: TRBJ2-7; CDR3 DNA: TGTGCCAGCAGCTTCCTGGCGGGAACAGGGGAAACTTACGAGCAGTACTTC; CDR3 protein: CASSFLAGTGETYEQYF
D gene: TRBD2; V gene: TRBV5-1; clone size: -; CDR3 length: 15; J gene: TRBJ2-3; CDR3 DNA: TGCGCCAGCAGCTTCGGCGGGAGACTGACAGATACGCAGTATTTT; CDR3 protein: CASSFGGRLTDTQYF
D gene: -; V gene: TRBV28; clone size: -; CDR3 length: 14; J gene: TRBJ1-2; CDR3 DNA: TGTGCCAGCAGTTTAGTCGGCAGGGGCTATGGCTACACCTTC; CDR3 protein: CASSLVGRGYGYTF
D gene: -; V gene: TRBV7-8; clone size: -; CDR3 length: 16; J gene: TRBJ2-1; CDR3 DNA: TGTGCCAGCAGGCGTACCCTACAACCCTCCTACAATGAGCAGTTCTTC; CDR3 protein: CASRRTLQPSYNEQFF
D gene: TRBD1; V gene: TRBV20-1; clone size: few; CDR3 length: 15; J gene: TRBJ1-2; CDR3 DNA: TGCAGTGCTAGAGATCGCAGACAGGGTCACGGTGGCTACACCTTC; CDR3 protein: CSARDRRQGHGGYTF
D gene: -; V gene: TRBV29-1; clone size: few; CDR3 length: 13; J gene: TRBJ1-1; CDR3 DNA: TGCAGCGTGGGAGGACGGATGAACACTGAAGCTTTCTTT; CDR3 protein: CSVGGRMNTEAFF
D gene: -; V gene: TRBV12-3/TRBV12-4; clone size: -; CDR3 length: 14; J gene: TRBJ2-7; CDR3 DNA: TGTGCCAGCAGTTTCGGGGCGGGGAATGCCGAGCAGTACTTC; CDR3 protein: CASSFGAGNAEQYF
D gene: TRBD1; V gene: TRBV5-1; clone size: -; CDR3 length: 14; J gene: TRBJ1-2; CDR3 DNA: TGCGCCAGCGGAGAAGGGGGCAGAGGATATGGCTACACCTTC; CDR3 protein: CASGEGGRGYGYTF
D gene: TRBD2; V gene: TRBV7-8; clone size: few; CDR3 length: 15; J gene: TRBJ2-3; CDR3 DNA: TGTGCCAGCAGCTTAACTAGCGGGAGTGCAGATACGCAGTATTTT; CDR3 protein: CASSLTSGSADTQYF
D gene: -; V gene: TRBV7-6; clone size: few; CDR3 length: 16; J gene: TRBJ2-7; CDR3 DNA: TGTGCCAGCAGCTTAGGGGGGCGGGGTACCACCTACGAGCAGTACTTC; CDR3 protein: CASSLGGRGTTYEQYF
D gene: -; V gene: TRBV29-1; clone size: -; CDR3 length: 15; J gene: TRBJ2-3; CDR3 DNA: TGCAGCGTTTCCCCACAGGGACATCGCACAGATACGCAGTATTTT; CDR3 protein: CSVSPQGHRTDTQYF
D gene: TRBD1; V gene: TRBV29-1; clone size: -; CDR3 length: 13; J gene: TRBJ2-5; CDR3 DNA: TGCAGCGTTGAGGGCAGGGGGCAAGAGACCCAGTACTTC; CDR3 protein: CSVEGRGQETQYF